The clone carrying this T cell receptor beta chain was detected only once. Germline lookup yields CDR1 MNHEY and CDR2 SVGEGT. Trimming stripped 2 bases from V and 6 bases from J, with 14 bases between. This CDR3 has 15 residues. Relapsing-remitting disease, either stable or active, was present in the treatment-naive patients who were the multiple sclerosis controls. Both CD4+ and CD8+ T cells were negatively isolated, and TEMRA cells underwent FACS enrichment. RNA, at roughly 0.45 to 1 ug, was reverse transcribed with random hexamers. Amplification of TCR beta CDR3 was carried out by immunoSEQ multiplex PCR, which covered 54 Vbeta and 13 Jbeta segments. TCRdb itself ran the immunoSEQ multiplex PCR reads through MiXCR, one entry per CDR3 protein. The profile shows about 150,000 distinct CDR3 sequences, roughly 95% of them singletons. The data are from a study of CD8 T cells in Susac syndrome.

V and J are TRBV6-2 or TRBV6-3 and TRBJ2-1; D assignment may be TRBD1 or TRBD2 (5 bases each). Sequencing used CD8+ T cells from PBMCs. The receptor comes from a human donor with multiple sclerosis. The DNA of the CDR3 is TGTGCCAGCAGTTACGGGGCGGACTTGGGCAATGAGCAGTTCTTC. It is translated as CASSYGADLGNEQFF.